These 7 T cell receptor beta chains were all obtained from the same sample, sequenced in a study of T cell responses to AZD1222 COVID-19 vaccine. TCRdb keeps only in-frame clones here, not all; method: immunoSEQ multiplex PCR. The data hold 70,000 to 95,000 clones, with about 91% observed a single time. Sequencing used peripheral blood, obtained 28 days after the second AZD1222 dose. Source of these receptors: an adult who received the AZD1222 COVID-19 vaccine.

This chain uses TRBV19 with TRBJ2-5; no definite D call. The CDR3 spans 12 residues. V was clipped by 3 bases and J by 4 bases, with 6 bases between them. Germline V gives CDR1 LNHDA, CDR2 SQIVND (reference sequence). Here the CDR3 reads CASSMSGETQYF. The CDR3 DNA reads TGTGCCAGTAGTATGAGTGGAGAGACCCAGTACTTC.

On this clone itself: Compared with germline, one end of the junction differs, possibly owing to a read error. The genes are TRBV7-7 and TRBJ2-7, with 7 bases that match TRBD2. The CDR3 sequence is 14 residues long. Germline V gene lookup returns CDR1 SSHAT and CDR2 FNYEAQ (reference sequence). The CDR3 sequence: CASSPPGRGHEQYF. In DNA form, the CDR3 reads TGTGCTAGCAGCCCCCCGGGGAGGGGCCACGAGCAGTACTTC.

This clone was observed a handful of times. The CDR3 spells CAWSSRGVQETQYF. The CDR3 DNA reads TGTGCCTGGAGTTCCCGCGGGGTCCAAGAGACCCAGTACTTC. The chain carries TRBV30 and TRBJ2-5; a possible D gene is TRBD2 (6 bases). Trimming removed 2 bases from V and 1 base from J, with 11 bases in between. Germline V CDR1 and CDR2: GTSNPN, SVGIG (reference sequence). The CDR3 covers 14 residues.

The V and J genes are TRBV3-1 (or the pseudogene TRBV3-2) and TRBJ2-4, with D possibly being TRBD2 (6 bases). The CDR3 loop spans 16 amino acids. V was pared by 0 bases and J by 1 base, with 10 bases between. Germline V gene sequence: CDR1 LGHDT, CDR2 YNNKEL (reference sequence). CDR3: CASSQEYGSAKNIQYF. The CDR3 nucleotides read TGTGCCAGCAGCCAAGAGTACGGGAGTGCCAAAAACATTCAGTACTTC.

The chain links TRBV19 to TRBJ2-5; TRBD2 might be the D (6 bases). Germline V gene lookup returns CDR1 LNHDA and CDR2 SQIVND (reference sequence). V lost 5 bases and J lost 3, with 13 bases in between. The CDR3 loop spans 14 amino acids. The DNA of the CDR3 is TGTGCCAGTAGTGCCTCCGGGAGAGAAGAGACCCAGTACTTC. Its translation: CASSASGREETQYF.

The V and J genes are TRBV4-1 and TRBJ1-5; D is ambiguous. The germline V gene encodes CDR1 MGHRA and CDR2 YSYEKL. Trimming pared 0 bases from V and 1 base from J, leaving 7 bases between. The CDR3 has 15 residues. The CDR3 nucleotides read TGCGCCAGCAGCCAAGATGTGGGCAGCAATCAGCCCCAGCATTTT. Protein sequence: CASSQDVGSNQPQHF.

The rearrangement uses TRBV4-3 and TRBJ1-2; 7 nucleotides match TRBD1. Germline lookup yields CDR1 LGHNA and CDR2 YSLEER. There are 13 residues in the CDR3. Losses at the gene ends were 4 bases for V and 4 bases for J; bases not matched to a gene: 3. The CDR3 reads CASSPGTAYGYTF. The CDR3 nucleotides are TGCGCCAGCAGCCCCGGGACAGCCTATGGCTACACCTTC.